This T cell receptor (beta chain) was identified in a study of beta chain features in type 1 diabetes. The entirety of the isolated RNA underwent reverse transcription, so expressed TCRB transcripts were sequenced. Here immunoSEQ multiplex PCR was the method, and the copy in TCRdb shows in-frame clones only, minus some. This sample has 250,000 to 350,000 clones, with 9.5% to 12% found just once. This sequence was found in a woman aged 30 to 39 in good health. The specimen sequenced was naive CD4+ T cells from blood.

The CDR3 is CASSLKGEETQYF. The CDR3 bases are TGCGCCAGCAGCTTAAAAGGGGAAGAGACCCAGTACTTC. The genes are TRBV5-1 and TRBJ2-5, with a weak D call TRBD1 (5 bases). With 2 bases removed from V and 3 bases from J, the gap between germline ends came to 8 bases. The CDR3 spans 13 residues. Per germline, CDR1 SGHRS and CDR2 YFSETQ.